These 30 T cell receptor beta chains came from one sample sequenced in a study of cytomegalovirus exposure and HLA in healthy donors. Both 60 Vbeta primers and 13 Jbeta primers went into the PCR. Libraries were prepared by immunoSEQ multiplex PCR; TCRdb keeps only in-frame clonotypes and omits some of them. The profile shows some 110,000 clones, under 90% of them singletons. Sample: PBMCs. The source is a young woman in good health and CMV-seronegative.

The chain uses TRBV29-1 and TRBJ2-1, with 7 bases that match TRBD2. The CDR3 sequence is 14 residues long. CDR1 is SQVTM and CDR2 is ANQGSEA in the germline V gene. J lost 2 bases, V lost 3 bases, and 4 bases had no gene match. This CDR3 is CSVDGGGAYNEQFF. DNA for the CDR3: TGCAGCGTTGATGGGGGAGGGGCCTACAATGAGCAGTTCTTC.

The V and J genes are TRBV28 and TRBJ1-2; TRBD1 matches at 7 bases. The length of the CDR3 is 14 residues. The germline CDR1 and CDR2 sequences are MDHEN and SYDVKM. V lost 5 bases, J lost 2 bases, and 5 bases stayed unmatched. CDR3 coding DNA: TGTGCCAGCAGTCCACCGGACAGGAACTATGGCTACACCTTC. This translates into CASSPPDRNYGYTF.

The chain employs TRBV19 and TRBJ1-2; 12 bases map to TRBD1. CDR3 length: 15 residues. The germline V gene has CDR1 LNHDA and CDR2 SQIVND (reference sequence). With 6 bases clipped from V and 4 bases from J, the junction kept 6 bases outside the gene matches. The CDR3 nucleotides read TGTGCCAGTAGCGACCCGGGACAGGGGGCCTATGGCTACACCTTC. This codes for CASSDPGQGAYGYTF.

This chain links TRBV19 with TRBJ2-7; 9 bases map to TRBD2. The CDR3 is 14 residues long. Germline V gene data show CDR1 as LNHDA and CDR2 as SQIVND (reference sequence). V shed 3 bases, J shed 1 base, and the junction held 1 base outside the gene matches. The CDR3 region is CASSMGLASYEQYF. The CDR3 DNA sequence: TGTGCCAGTAGTATGGGACTAGCTTCCTACGAGCAGTACTTC.

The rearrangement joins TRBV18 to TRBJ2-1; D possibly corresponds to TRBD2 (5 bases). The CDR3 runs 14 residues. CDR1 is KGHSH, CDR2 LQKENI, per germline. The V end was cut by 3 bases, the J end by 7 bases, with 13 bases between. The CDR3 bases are TGTGCCAGCTCACCCCTCGACGGAGGAAATGAGCAGTTCTTC. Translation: CASSPLDGGNEQFF.

The CDR3 region is CASSPSPGQAHEQYF. In nucleotides, the CDR3 is TGTGCCAGCAGCCCGTCCCCGGGACAGGCTCACGAGCAGTACTTC. V gene TRBV5-4 combines with J gene TRBJ2-7, with TRBD1 matching over 8 bases. Germline CDR1 is SGHNT and CDR2 is YYREEE (reference sequence). V lost 4 bases and J lost 5; bases outside the gene matches: 11. This CDR3 spans 15 amino acids.

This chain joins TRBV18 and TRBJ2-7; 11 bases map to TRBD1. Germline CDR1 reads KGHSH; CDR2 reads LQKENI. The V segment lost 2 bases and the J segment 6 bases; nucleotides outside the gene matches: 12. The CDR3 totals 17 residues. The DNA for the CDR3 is TGTGCCAGCTCACCAGGGACAGGGGGGACTAGCCCCGTCGAGCAGTACTTC. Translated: CASSPGTGGTSPVEQYF.

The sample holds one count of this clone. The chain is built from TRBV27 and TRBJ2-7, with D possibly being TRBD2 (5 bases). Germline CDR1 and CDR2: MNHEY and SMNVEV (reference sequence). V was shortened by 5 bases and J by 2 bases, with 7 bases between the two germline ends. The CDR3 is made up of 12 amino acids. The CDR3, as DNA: TGTGCCAGCAGTCCCGGGGCCTACGAGCAGTACTTC. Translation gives CASSPGAYEQYF.

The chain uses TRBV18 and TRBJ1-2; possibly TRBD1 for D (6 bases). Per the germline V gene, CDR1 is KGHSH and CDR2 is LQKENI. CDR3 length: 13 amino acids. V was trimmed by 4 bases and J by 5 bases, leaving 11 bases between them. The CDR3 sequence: CASSQKGVYGYTF. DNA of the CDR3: TGTGCCAGCTCACAGAAGGGGGTGTATGGCTACACCTTC.

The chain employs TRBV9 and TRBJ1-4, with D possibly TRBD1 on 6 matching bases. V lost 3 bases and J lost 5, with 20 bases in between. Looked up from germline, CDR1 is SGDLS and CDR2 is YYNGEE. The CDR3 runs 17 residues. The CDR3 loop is CASSGRGGAEPNEKLFF. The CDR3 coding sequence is TGTGCCAGCAGCGGACGTGGGGGCGCGGAGCCCAATGAAAAACTGTTTTTT.

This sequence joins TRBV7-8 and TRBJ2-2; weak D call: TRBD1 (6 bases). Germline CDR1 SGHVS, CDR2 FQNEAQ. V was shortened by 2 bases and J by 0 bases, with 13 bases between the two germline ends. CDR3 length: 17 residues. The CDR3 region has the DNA TGTGCCAGCAGCTTATATACGTCAGGGGCGAACACCGGGGAGCTGTTTTTT. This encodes CASSLYTSGANTGELFF.

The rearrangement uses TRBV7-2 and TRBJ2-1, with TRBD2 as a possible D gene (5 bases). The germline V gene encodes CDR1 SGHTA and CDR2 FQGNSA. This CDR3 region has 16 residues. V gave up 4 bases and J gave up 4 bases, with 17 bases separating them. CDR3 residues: CASSYSGERPYNEQFF. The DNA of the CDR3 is TGTGCCAGCAGCTACTCCGGGGAGAGACCTTACAATGAGCAGTTCTTC.

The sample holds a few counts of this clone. The CDR3 protein is CASRVRLAGYEQYF. For the CDR3, the DNA is TGTGCCAGCAGAGTCAGACTAGCGGGGTACGAGCAGTACTTC. The chain recombines TRBV2 with TRBJ2-7, with 11 positions matching TRBD2. From germline, CDR1 is SNHLY and CDR2 FYNNEI. CDR3 length: 14 residues. Unmatched junction bases numbered 5, after V lost 6 bases and J lost 4 bases.

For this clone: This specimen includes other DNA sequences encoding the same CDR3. CDR3 amino acids: CASSRDRGTEAFF. CDR3 nucleotides: TGTGCCAGCAGCCGGGACAGGGGGACTGAAGCTTTCTTT. The chain joins TRBV28 to TRBJ1-1, with TRBD1 matching over 11 bases. Germline assignment: CDR1 MDHEN and CDR2 SYDVKM. V dropped 6 bases and J dropped 5; count of bases not matched to a gene: 2. This CDR3 spans 13 amino acids.

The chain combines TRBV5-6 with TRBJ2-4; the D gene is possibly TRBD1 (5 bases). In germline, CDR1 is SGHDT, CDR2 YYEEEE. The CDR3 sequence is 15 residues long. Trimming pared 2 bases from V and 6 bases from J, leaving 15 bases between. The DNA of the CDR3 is TGTGCCAGCAGCTTCCAGGGATCGGGTTCAAACATTCAGTACTTC. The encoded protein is CASSFQGSGSNIQYF.

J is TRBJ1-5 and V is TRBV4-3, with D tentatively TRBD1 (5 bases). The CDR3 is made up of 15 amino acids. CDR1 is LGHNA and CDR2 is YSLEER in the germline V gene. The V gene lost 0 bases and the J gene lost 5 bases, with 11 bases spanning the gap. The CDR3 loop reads CASSQDHRSHQPQHF. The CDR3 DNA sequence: TGCGCCAGCAGCCAAGATCACAGGTCCCATCAGCCCCAGCATTTT.

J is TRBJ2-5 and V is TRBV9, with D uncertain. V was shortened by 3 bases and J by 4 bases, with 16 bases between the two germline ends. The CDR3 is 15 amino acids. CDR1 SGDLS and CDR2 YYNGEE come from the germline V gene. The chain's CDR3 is CASSGIGSSGETQYF. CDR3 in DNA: TGTGCCAGCAGCGGTATTGGGTCATCGGGAGAGACCCAGTACTTC.

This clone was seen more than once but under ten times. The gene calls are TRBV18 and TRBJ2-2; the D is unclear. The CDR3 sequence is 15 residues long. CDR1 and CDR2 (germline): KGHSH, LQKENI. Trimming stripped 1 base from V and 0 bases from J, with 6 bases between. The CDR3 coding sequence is TGTGCCAGCTCACCACGAGAAGCGAACACCGGGGAGCTGTTTTTT. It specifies CASSPREANTGELFF. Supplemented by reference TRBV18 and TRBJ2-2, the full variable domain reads NAGVMQNPRHLVRRRGQEARLRCSPMKGHSHVYWYRQLPEEGLKFMVYLQKENIIDESGMPKERFSAEFPKEGPSILRIQQVVRGDSAAYFCASSPREANTGELFFGEGSRLTVL.

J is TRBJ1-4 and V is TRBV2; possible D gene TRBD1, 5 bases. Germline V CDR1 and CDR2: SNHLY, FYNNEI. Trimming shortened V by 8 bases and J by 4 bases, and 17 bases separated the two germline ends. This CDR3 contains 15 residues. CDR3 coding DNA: TGTGCCAGCGCTCGGAGGAGGGGTTATAATGAAAAACTGTTTTTT. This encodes CASARRRGYNEKLFF.

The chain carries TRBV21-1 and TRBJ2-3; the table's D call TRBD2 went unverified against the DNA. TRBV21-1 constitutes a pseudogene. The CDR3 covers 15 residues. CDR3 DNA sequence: TGTGCCAGCAGCAAAGAAGAGCGGGAGTTAGATACGCAGTATTTT. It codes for CASSKEERELDTQYF.

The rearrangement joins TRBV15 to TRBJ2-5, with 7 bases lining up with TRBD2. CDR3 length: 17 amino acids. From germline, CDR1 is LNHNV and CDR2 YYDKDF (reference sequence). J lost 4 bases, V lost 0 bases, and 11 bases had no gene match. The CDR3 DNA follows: TGTGCCACCAGCAGAGAGGTCCAGCGGGAAACGGGAGAGACCCAGTACTTC. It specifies CATSREVQRETGETQYF.

The CDR3 loop reads CASSQLGQRSYNEQFF. The CDR3 DNA reads as TGCGCCAGCAGCCAACTAGGACAGCGCTCCTACAATGAGCAGTTCTTC. V usage is TRBV4-1 and J usage is TRBJ2-1; tentative D call: TRBD1 (6 bases). The CDR3 runs 16 residues. V was clipped by 2 bases and J by 0 bases, with 11 bases between them. The germline CDR1 and CDR2 sequences are MGHRA and YSYEKL.

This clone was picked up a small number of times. The CDR3 here is CAWSVSGIGEQYF. The CDR3 DNA is TGTGCCTGGAGTGTGTCGGGGATTGGCGAGCAGTACTTC. The rearrangement joins TRBV30 to TRBJ2-7, with D possibly TRBD2 on 5 matching bases. Germline V gene lookup returns CDR1 GTSNPN and CDR2 SVGIG (reference sequence). This CDR3 spans 13 amino acids. Trimming cost V 0 bases and J 6 bases, with 12 bases left between them. The entire variable domain, with the rest obtained from reference TRBV30 and TRBJ2-7, is as follows: SQTIHQWPATLVQPVGSPLSLECTVEGTSNPNLYWYRQAAGRGLQLLFYSVGIGQISSEVPQNLSASRPQDRQFILSSKKLLLSDSGFYLCAWSVSGIGEQYFGPGTRLTVT.

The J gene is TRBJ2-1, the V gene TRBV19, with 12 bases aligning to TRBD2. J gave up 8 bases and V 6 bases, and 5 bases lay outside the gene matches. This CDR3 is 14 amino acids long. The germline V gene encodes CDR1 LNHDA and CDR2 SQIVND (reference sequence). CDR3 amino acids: CASSLAGGRYEQFF. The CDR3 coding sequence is TGTGCCAGTAGCCTAGCGGGAGGGCGGTATGAGCAGTTCTTC.

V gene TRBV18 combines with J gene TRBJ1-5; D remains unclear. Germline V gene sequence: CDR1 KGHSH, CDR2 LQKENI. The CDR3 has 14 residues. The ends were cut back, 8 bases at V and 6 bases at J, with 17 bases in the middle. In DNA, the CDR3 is TGTGCCAGCCGCCGGGGAGGCTTGAGTCAGCCCCAGCATTTT. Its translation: CASRRGGLSQPQHF. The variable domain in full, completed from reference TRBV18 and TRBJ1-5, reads NAGVMQNPRHLVRRRGQEARLRCSPMKGHSHVYWYRQLPEEGLKFMVYLQKENIIDESGMPKERFSAEFPKEGPSILRIQQVVRGDSAAYFCASRRGGLSQPQHFGDGTRLSIL.

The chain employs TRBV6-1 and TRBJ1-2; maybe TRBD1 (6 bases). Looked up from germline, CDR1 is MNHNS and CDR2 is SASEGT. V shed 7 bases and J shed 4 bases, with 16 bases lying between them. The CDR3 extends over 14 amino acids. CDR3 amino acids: CASINYGDTYGYTF. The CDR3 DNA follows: TGTGCCAGCATTAATTACGGGGACACCTATGGCTACACCTTC.

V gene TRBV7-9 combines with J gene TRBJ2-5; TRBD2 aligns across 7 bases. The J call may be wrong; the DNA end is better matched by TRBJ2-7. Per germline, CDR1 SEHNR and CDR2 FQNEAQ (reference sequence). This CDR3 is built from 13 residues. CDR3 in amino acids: CASGGAGFYEQYF. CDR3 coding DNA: TGTGCCAGCGGGGGAGCGGGGTTCTACGAGCAGTACTTC.

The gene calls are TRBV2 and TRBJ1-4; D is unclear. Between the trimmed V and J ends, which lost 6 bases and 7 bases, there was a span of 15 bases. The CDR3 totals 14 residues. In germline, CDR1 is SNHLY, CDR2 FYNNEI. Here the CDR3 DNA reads TGTGCCAGCAGCTCCGGGTCGTCGTCTGAAAAACTGTTTTTT. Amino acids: CASSSGSSSEKLFF.

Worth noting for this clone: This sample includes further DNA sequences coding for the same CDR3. This chain's CDR3 is CASSEGGTGMYEQYF. CDR3 bases: TGTGCCAGCAGCGAGGGAGGGACAGGGATGTACGAGCAGTACTTC. The chain links TRBV6-1 to TRBJ2-7, with TRBD1 identical over 9 bases. V shed 6 bases, J shed 4 bases, and the junction held 10 bases outside the gene matches. Per the germline V gene, CDR1 is MNHNS and CDR2 is SASEGT. The CDR3 extends over 15 amino acids.

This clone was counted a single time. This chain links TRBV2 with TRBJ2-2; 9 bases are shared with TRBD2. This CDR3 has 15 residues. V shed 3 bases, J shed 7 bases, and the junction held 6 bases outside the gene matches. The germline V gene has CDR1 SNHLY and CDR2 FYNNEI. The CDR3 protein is CASSDEGSGSGELFF. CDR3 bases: TGTGCCAGCAGTGACGAGGGTAGCGGGAGCGGGGAGCTGTTTTTT.